This is a list of T cell receptor beta chains from one sample in a study of technical replicates of blood from several donors. Measured with immunoSEQ multiplex PCR; TCRdb has only the in-frame clones, and not every one. Of about 100,000 clones detected, roughly 95% appear once; the ten largest clones hold 0.2% to 0.25%. Sequenced: T cells isolated from PBMCs. These receptor sequences come from a human donor in good health. CDR3s include the opening cysteine and the closing phenylalanine or tryptophan. A D gene is named only where the DNA matches it firmly. A row's size may be missing; if present it is once, few, many or a size class.

j_gene	d_gene	v_gene	abundance	CDR3aa	CDR3nt
TRBJ2-3	-	TRBV18	-	CASSPVLHTDTQYF	TGTGCCAGCTCACCTGTACTACACACAGATACGCAGTATTTT
TRBJ1-1	TRBD1	TRBV25-1	-	CASSDPTGGDTEAFF	TGTGCCAGCAGTGACCCGACAGGGGGGGACACTGAAGCTTTCTTT
TRBJ1-1	-	TRBV28	-	CASSTGHTEAFF	TGTGCCAGCAGTACAGGGCACACTGAAGCTTTCTTT
TRBJ2-7	-	TRBV6-1	-	CASSVGAQGDPYEQYF	TGTGCCAGCAGTGTTGGGGCACAGGGCGACCCCTACGAGCAGTACTTC
TRBJ2-3	-	TRBV5-1	-	CASRPSRAPTDTQYF	TGCGCCAGCAGGCCGTCGAGGGCCCCCACAGATACGCAGTATTTT
TRBJ1-4	-	TRBV27	-	CASSSNRVGEKLFF	TGTGCCAGCAGTTCAAACAGGGTTGGGGAAAAACTGTTTTTT
TRBJ1-1	-	TRBV29-1	-	CSVVGQNLEAFF	TGCAGCGTGGTTGGACAGAACCTTGAAGCTTTCTTT
TRBJ2-6	-	TRBV5-1	-	CASSPTDSGANVLTF	TGCGCCAGCAGCCCCACAGACTCTGGGGCCAACGTCCTGACTTTC
TRBJ2-5	TRBD2	TRBV7-9	few	CASSSSGSRETQYF	TGTGCCAGCAGTTCTAGCGGGAGTAGAGAGACCCAGTACTTC
TRBJ1-1	-	TRBV10-3	-	CAISERGAENTEAFF	TGTGCCATCAGTGAGCGGGGGGCCGAGAACACTGAAGCTTTCTTT
TRBJ2-5	TRBD2	TRBV7-7	-	CASPTSGGLQETQYF	TGTGCAAGCCCAACTAGCGGGGGTCTACAAGAGACCCAGTACTTC
TRBJ2-3	-	TRBV6-1	-	CASSRSFGGTDTQYF	TGTGCCAGCAGTAGATCCTTCGGGGGCACAGATACGCAGTATTTT
TRBJ2-3	-	TRBV5-1	-	CASKDSSDTQYF	TGCGCCAGCAAGGACTCGTCGGATACGCAGTATTTT
TRBJ1-5	-	TRBV6-5	-	CASSYSRDSNQPQHF	TGTGCCAGCAGTTACTCGAGGGATAGCAATCAGCCCCAGCATTTT
TRBJ1-2	TRBD1	TRBV7-9	once	CASSLELTGDGYTF	TGTGCCAGCAGCTTAGAATTGACAGGGGATGGCTACACCTTC
TRBJ1-1	-	TRBV11-3	few	CASSFAMNTEAFF	TGTGCCAGCAGCTTTGCTATGAACACTGAAGCTTTCTTT
TRBJ1-6	TRBD1	TRBV13	-	CASSLGQGAGSYNSPLHF	TGTGCCAGCAGCTTAGGCCAGGGGGCAGGATCCTATAATTCACCCCTCCACTTT
TRBJ2-1	TRBD2	TRBV7-7	-	CASSPWTSGSEQFF	TGTGCCAGCAGCCCTTGGACTAGCGGATCTGAGCAGTTCTTC
TRBJ2-1	-	TRBV5-1	-	CASSFRDFYNEQFF	TGCGCCAGCAGCTTCCGGGATTTCTACAATGAGCAGTTCTTC
TRBJ2-1	-	TRBV28	-	CASREGLAEQFF	TGTGCCAGCAGGGAGGGACTTGCTGAGCAGTTCTTC
TRBJ2-5	-	TRBV4-1	-	CASSEGSETQYF	TGCGCCAGCAGTGAGGGATCAGAGACCCAGTACTTC
TRBJ2-1	TRBD1	TRBV7-6	-	CASSPYIEGTVNEQFF	TGTGCCAGCAGCCCCTACATAGAGGGGACAGTCAATGAGCAGTTCTTC
TRBJ2-1	TRBD1	TRBV27	-	CASSPDRGIYNEQFF	TGTGCCAGCAGCCCTGACAGGGGGATATACAATGAGCAGTTCTTC
TRBJ1-1	-	TRBV7-2	-	CASSSVGGLLNTEAFF	TGTGCCAGCAGCTCCGTCGGGGGACTGTTGAACACTGAAGCTTTCTTT
TRBJ2-2	TRBD2	TRBV4-2	-	CASSHAGTSVGELFF	TGTGCCAGCAGCCACGCCGGGACTAGCGTCGGGGAGCTGTTTTTT
TRBJ2-5	-	TRBV5-1	-	CASSLSETQYF	TGCGCCAGCAGCTTGTCGGAGACCCAGTACTTC
TRBJ2-7	TRBD1	TRBV7-9	-	CASSLARTGFEQYF	TGTGCCAGCAGCTTAGCCAGGACAGGGTTCGAGCAGTACTTC
TRBJ1-5	-	TRBV19	-	CASSIAGRGFQPQHF	TGTGCCAGTAGTATCGCAGGTCGAGGGTTTCAGCCCCAGCATTTT
TRBJ2-1	TRBD1	TRBV11-1	-	CASSTGTGRNEQFF	TGTGCCAGCAGCACCGGGACAGGGCGCAATGAGCAGTTCTTC
TRBJ2-2	TRBD2	TRBV5-4	-	CASSLWEGTGELFF	TGTGCCAGCAGCTTATGGGAGGGCACCGGGGAGCTGTTTTTT